The next 9 T cell receptor beta chains were all read from a single sample in a study of long-term antiretroviral therapy in people with HIV. Survey-level resolution applied to immunoSEQ assay v3.0. Produced via immunoSEQ multiplex PCR; TCRdb's table is partial and in-frame only. The sample records about 39,000 clones, around 85% being singletons. Sample: unsorted PBMCs, taken 1.2 years after starting antiretroviral therapy. Receptors originate from a woman between 50 and 59 years old with HIV.

The chain has TRBV5-5 and TRBJ2-2; 8 nucleotides agree with TRBD2. Per germline, CDR1 SGHKS and CDR2 YYEKEE (reference sequence). The trim removed 5 bases at V and 3 bases at J, leaving 6 bases unmatched. This CDR3 is 15 amino acids long. Here the CDR3 DNA reads TGTGCCAGCAGAGGGCGGGGGGTGTACACCGGGGAGCTGTTTTTT. It specifies CASRGRGVYTGELFF.

The chain employs TRBV11-2 and TRBJ2-1; D is perhaps TRBD1 (6 bases). The V end was cut by 2 bases, the J end by 3 bases, with 8 bases between. The CDR3 extends over 14 amino acids. CDR1 is SGHAT, CDR2 FQNNGV, per germline. The CDR3 here is CASSLSGVYNEQFF. DNA for the CDR3: TGTGCCAGCAGCTTATCAGGGGTCTACAATGAGCAGTTCTTC. The full variable domain, with the rest looked up from reference TRBV11-2 and TRBJ2-1, is EAGVAQSPRYKIIEKRQSVAFWCNPISGHATLYWYQQILGQGPKLLIQFQNNGVVDDSQLPKDRFSAERLKGVDSTLKIQPAKLEDSAVYLCASSLSGVYNEQFFGPGTRLTVL.

This rearrangement joins TRBV25-1 to TRBJ2-7; TRBD1 might be the D (6 bases). There are 13 residues in the CDR3. The germline CDR1 and CDR2 sequences are MGHDK and SYGVNS. V was pared by 2 bases and J by 2 bases, with 7 bases between. This CDR3 reads CASSEPGAYEQYF. The CDR3 DNA reads as TGTGCCAGCAGTGAACCAGGGGCCTACGAGCAGTACTTC.

This sequence joins TRBV30 and TRBJ1-2, with TRBD1 as a possible D gene (5 bases). The CDR3 runs 14 residues. Germline loops: CDR1 GTSNPN, CDR2 SVGIG (reference sequence). Trimming cost V 2 bases and J 4 bases, with 14 bases left between them. CDR3 amino acids: CAWSWEGISYGYTF. CDR3 sequence (DNA): TGTGCCTGGAGTTGGGAGGGGATAAGCTATGGCTACACCTTC.

The chain is built from TRBV7-9 and TRBJ1-5, with 8 bases that match TRBD1. The CDR3 loop spans 17 amino acids. Germline V gives CDR1 SEHNR, CDR2 FQNEAQ (reference sequence). Unmatched junction bases numbered 7, after V lost 3 bases and J lost 0 bases. In nucleotides, the CDR3 is TGTGCCAGCAGCTTCGGGGGGACAGGTTATAGCAATCAGCCCCAGCATTTT. Translated, it gives CASSFGGTGYSNQPQHF.

V is TRBV6-6 and J is TRBJ2-7, with a tentative D call TRBD1 (6 bases). Germline assignment: CDR1 MNHNY and CDR2 SVGAGI (reference sequence). The V end lost 2 bases, the J end lost 0 bases, and 14 bases lay between the germline ends. This CDR3 contains 16 residues. This CDR3 reads CASSYGFKGGSYEQYF. In DNA, the CDR3 is TGTGCCAGCAGTTACGGGTTCAAAGGGGGCTCCTACGAGCAGTACTTC.

The chain couples TRBV7-6 to TRBJ2-3; D may be TRBD1 (7 bases). V was cut by 1 base and J by 2 bases, with 13 bases left in between. The CDR3 extends over 16 amino acids. CDR1 and CDR2 (germline): SGHVS, FNYEAQ. This CDR3 reads CASSLGQGLNTDTQYF. The CDR3 DNA reads TGTGCCAGCAGCTTAGGACAGGGACTTAACACAGATACGCAGTATTTT.

The V and J genes are TRBV9 and TRBJ1-2; D is unresolved. From germline, CDR1 is SGDLS and CDR2 YYNGEE. The CDR3 contains 11 residues. V was shortened by 7 bases and J by 5 bases, with 9 bases between the two germline ends. The CDR3 sequence is CASQGPYGYTF. For the CDR3, the DNA is TGTGCCAGCCAAGGGCCGTATGGCTACACCTTC.

The chain employs TRBV5-6 and TRBJ1-2, with a tentative D call TRBD1 (5 bases). Germline-derived CDR1 and CDR2 are SGHDT and YYEEEE. Trimming shortened V by 3 bases and J by 7 bases, and 13 bases separated the two germline ends. The CDR3 loop spans 13 amino acids. CDR3 DNA sequence: TGTGCCAGCAGCTCGTCCAACAGGCGTGGCTACACCTTC. Protein sequence: CASSSSNRRGYTF.